This entry lists 7 T cell receptor beta chains sequenced from one sample in a study of blood T cells in healthy people across ages. Then a second PCR, running about 7 to 11 cycles, was carried out with a sample-barcoded 5' primer and a J-beta primer mix. TCRdb reprocessed the 5' RACE reads with MiXCR, giving one entry per CDR3 protein. The repertoire holds about 680,000 distinct CDR3 sequences, with over 45% as singletons. Sequencing was done on a sample of blood. These receptors came from a woman between 55 and 75 years old in good health.

This clonotype was detected a few times. The V call is TRBV4-3, the J call TRBJ2-7; the match to TRBD2 covers 9 bases. Germline CDR1 LGHNA, CDR2 YSLEER. This CDR3 has 16 amino acids. Trimming removed 0 bases from V and 3 bases from J; junction bases left unmatched: 6. The CDR3: CASSQDAGGKGYEQYF. The DNA of the CDR3 is TGCGCCAGCAGCCAAGATGCGGGGGGGAAGGGCTACGAGCAGTACTTC.

The chain is built from TRBV7-9 and TRBJ1-1, with TRBD1 as a possible D gene (5 bases). Trimming left V 1 base short and J 6 bases short, with 12 bases between. Germline CDR1 SEHNR, CDR2 FQNEAQ (reference sequence). This CDR3 contains 14 residues. Here the CDR3 DNA reads TGTGCCAGCAGCTTAGTTGGCAGGGATCCTGAAGCTTTCTTT. Translated: CASSLVGRDPEAFF.

The count of this clonotype is one. This chain links TRBV20-1 with TRBJ2-7; 9 bases agree with TRBD1. V shed 3 bases and J 2 bases; nucleotides not matched to a gene: 5. The CDR3 consists of 14 residues. Germline values: CDR1 DFQATT, CDR2 SNEGSKA (reference sequence). CDR3 sequence (DNA): TGCAGTGCTAGTACGACAGGGGGAACCTACGAGCAGTACTTC. It yields the protein CSASTTGGTYEQYF.

CDR3 residues: CASSLTIAYEQYF. CDR3 DNA sequence: TGTGCCAGCAGCCTCACCATAGCCTACGAGCAGTACTTC. The chain employs TRBV2 and TRBJ2-7; D call uncertain. The CDR3 has 13 residues. Germline values: CDR1 SNHLY, CDR2 FYNNEI. V was shortened by 6 bases and J by 2 bases, with 11 bases between the two germline ends.

The chain has TRBV28 and TRBJ1-1; perhaps TRBD1 as D (6 bases). The CDR3 totals 13 residues. Germline assignment: CDR1 MDHEN and CDR2 SYDVKM. Trimming cost V 4 bases and J 7 bases, with 13 bases left between them. This CDR3 is CASSYPTGLEAFF. Written as DNA, the CDR3 is TGTGCCAGCAGTTACCCGACAGGACTTGAAGCTTTCTTT.

The chain is built from TRBV28 and TRBJ1-3; the D is unclear. CDR1 is MDHEN and CDR2 is SYDVKM in the germline V gene. With 8 bases removed from V and 0 bases from J, the gap between germline ends came to 11 bases. The CDR3 spans 14 residues. Here the CDR3 reads CASGPHSSGNTIYF. The CDR3, as DNA: TGTGCCAGCGGCCCTCACAGCTCTGGAAACACCATATATTTT.

The gene calls are TRBV11-2 and TRBJ2-1, with 9 bases identical to TRBD2. Germline assignment: CDR1 SGHAT and CDR2 FQNNGV. Unmatched junction bases numbered 22, after V lost 6 bases and J lost 7 bases. The CDR3 totals 19 residues. In DNA, the CDR3 is TGTGCCAGCAGGGGGTGGCCCCCTGGGTCTGCGGGAGGGGGTAATGAGCAGTTCTTC. Translated: CASRGWPPGSAGGGNEQFF.